The 20 T cell receptor beta chains reported below all come from one sample, sequenced in a study of T-cell memory formation after mild COVID-19. TCRdb passed the 5' RACE reads through MiXCR, listing each CDR3 protein once. The sample carries approximately 350,000 distinct CDR3 sequences, 28% recorded once. Source material: PBMCs or a T cell subset sorted from them (not recorded which). The receptors originated from an adult woman who had mild COVID-19 (a few samples of this study predate the infection). Cell type and time point are not known.

V usage is TRBV6-2 or TRBV6-3 and J usage is TRBJ2-7, with 7 bases fitting TRBD2. The germline V gene has CDR1 MNHEY and CDR2 SVGEGT. V lost 6 bases to trimming and J lost 0 bases; unmatched junction nucleotides: 2. The CDR3 runs to 13 residues. CDR3 coding DNA: TGTGCCAGCAGGCGGGAGTCCTCCTACGAGCAGTACTTC. This translates into CASRRESSYEQYF.

This clonotype was seen only a few times. Written as DNA, the CDR3 is TGTGCCAGCTCACCATCGGCTACCTCTGGGGCCAACGTCCTGACTTTC. Its protein is CASSPSATSGANVLTF. This chain uses TRBV18 with TRBJ2-6; D is unresolved. The germline CDR1 and CDR2 sequences are KGHSH and LQKENI. The V end lost 2 bases, the J end lost 0 bases, and 8 bases lay between the germline ends. There are 16 residues in the CDR3. The variable domain in full, with the rest retrieved from reference TRBV18 and TRBJ2-6, is NAGVMQNPRHLVRRRGQEARLRCSPMKGHSHVYWYRQLPEEGLKFMVYLQKENIIDESGMPKERFSAEFPKEGPSILRIQQVVRGDSAAYFCASSPSATSGANVLTFGAGSRLTVL.

This clonotype appeared a few times. This chain links TRBV6-5 with TRBJ1-2; 7 bases line up with TRBD1. The CDR3 consists of 15 residues. From germline, CDR1 is MNHEY and CDR2 SVGAGI. The CDR3 loop reads CVAMDRTPGDYGYTF. The CDR3 DNA reads as TGTGTAGCGATGGACAGGACACCGGGGGACTATGGCTACACCTTC.

The chain is built from TRBV7-9 and TRBJ2-7, with D perhaps TRBD1 or TRBD2 (5 bases each). V was pared by 0 bases and J by 0 bases, with 9 bases between. Germline lookup yields CDR1 SEHNR and CDR2 FQNEAQ (reference sequence). The CDR3 consists of 15 residues. The CDR3 region has the DNA TGTGCCAGCAGCTTAGCCTACGGGACCTCCTACGAGCAGTACTTC. Its protein product is CASSLAYGTSYEQYF.

The sample holds a few counts of this clonotype. This rearrangement joins TRBV7-9 to TRBJ2-6; 7 nucleotides match TRBD1. Germline V gives CDR1 SEHNR, CDR2 FQNEAQ (reference sequence). The CDR3 contains 17 residues. V lost 6 bases to trimming and J lost 0 bases; unmatched junction nucleotides: 8. The CDR3 coding sequence is TGTGCCAGCAGATCGGGACAGAAAAGCTCTGGGGCCAACGTCCTGACTTTC. Protein product: CASRSGQKSSGANVLTF.

The rearrangement uses TRBV7-6 and TRBJ2-7, with 7 bases that match TRBD2. V was pared by 2 bases and J by 2 bases, with 12 bases of the junction left unmatched. CDR1 and CDR2 (germline): SGHVS, FNYEAQ. CDR3 length equals 17 residues. CDR3 sequence: CASSLLPATSPTYEQYF. The CDR3 DNA reads as TGTGCCAGCAGCTTACTCCCAGCGACTAGCCCGACCTACGAGCAGTACTTC.

CDR3 sequence (DNA): TGTGCCACCAGTGTCGGGGGCGAGTTCTCCGGGGCCAACGTCCTGACTTTC. Protein: CATSVGGEFSGANVLTF. The chain couples TRBV24-1 to TRBJ2-6; D possibly uses TRBD1 or TRBD2 (6 bases each). The CDR3 runs to 17 residues. V was pared by 5 bases and J by 4 bases, with 17 bases between. Germline V gene data show CDR1 as KGHDR and CDR2 as SFDVKD.

The rearrangement uses TRBV18 and TRBJ1-4; D is unclear. In germline, CDR1 is KGHSH, CDR2 LQKENI. This CDR3 contains 14 residues. V dropped 3 bases and J dropped 3 bases, with 8 bases sitting between them. The CDR3 nucleotides read TGTGCCAGCTCACCGGGCAGCTCTAATGAAAAACTGTTTTTT. It is translated as CASSPGSSNEKLFF.

This clonotype was picked up a small number of times. The gene calls are TRBV29-1 and TRBJ2-7, with D possibly being TRBD1 (5 bases). Trimming left V 0 bases short and J 2 bases short, with 14 bases between. The germline gives CDR1 SQVTM, CDR2 ANQGSEA. The CDR3 is 15 amino acids. The CDR3 loop reads CSVEDGAVQPYEQYF. The CDR3 DNA is TGCAGCGTTGAAGATGGGGCGGTTCAACCCTACGAGCAGTACTTC.

In this sample, this clonotype turned up a few times. The rearrangement links TRBV5-6 to TRBJ2-7; no firm D call. Between the trimmed V and J ends, which lost 4 bases and 3 bases, there was a span of 8 bases. This CDR3 spans 12 amino acids. CDR1 SGHDT and CDR2 YYEEEE come from the germline V gene. The CDR3 sequence: CASSLYGYEQYF. DNA of the CDR3: TGTGCCAGCAGCCTATACGGCTACGAGCAGTACTTC.

This clonotype has only a few counts. The V call is TRBV5-1, the J call TRBJ2-1; D not resolved. V gave up 0 bases and J gave up 5 bases, with 9 bases separating them. This CDR3 has 14 amino acids. Germline V gene lookup returns CDR1 SGHRS and CDR2 YFSETQ. The chain's CDR3 is CASSLGGNNNEQFF. As DNA, the CDR3 is TGCGCCAGCAGCTTGGGAGGAAATAACAATGAGCAGTTCTTC.

This sequence joins TRBV19 and TRBJ1-6; D remains unclear. The CDR3 is made up of 13 amino acids. CDR1 and CDR2 from the germline V gene are LNHDA and SQIVND (reference sequence). Deletions cut 1 base from V and 8 bases from J, with 6 bases between. CDR3 DNA sequence: TGTGCCAGTAGTATAGGGAAGGATTCACCCCTCCACTTT. Translated, it gives CASSIGKDSPLHF.

The genes are TRBV5-6 and TRBJ1-2; the D gene is possibly TRBD1 (6 bases). The CDR3 totals 15 residues. Germline lookup yields CDR1 SGHDT and CDR2 YYEEEE. V was trimmed by 4 bases and J by 4 bases, leaving 17 bases between them. The CDR3 DNA sequence: TGTGCCAGCAGCCCTTTGGATGGGGGGGCCTATGGCTACACCTTC. It specifies CASSPLDGGAYGYTF.

This chain uses TRBV6-1 with TRBJ2-7; 7 bases map to TRBD1. The length of the CDR3 is 16 residues. CDR1 and CDR2 (germline): MNHNS, SASEGT. The V gene end was trimmed by 4 bases and the J gene end by 1 base; junction bases not matched to a gene: 10. For the CDR3, the DNA is TGTGCCAGCAGTGTTGGGGACAGCTTCCCGTCCTACGAGCAGTACTTC. Protein: CASSVGDSFPSYEQYF.

The chain uses TRBV6-1 and TRBJ2-1; a possible D gene is TRBD2 (5 bases). Per the germline V gene, CDR1 is MNHNS and CDR2 is SASEGT. V was trimmed by 0 bases and J by 2 bases, leaving 11 bases between them. The CDR3 totals 16 residues. The CDR3 spells CASSEAALAPYNEQFF. Written as DNA, the CDR3 is TGTGCCAGCAGTGAAGCGGCATTAGCGCCCTACAATGAGCAGTTCTTC.

This clonotype was seen only a few times. The chain links TRBV5-4 to TRBJ2-1, with D possibly matching TRBD1 (5 bases). CDR1 is SGHNT and CDR2 is YYREEE in the germline V gene (reference sequence). The ends were cut back, 0 bases at V and 7 bases at J, with 14 bases in the middle. This CDR3 contains 15 residues. The CDR3 coding sequence is TGTGCCAGCAGCTTGGAAATCGGCAGGGCAAATGAGCAGTTCTTC. As protein: CASSLEIGRANEQFF.

This clonotype was counted between two and nine times. J is TRBJ1-1 and V is TRBV18; 9 bases match TRBD1. Unmatched junction bases numbered 3, after V lost 4 bases and J lost 3 bases. The CDR3 contains 14 residues. Looked up from germline, CDR1 is KGHSH and CDR2 is LQKENI. CDR3 in amino acids: CASSLGQGYTEAFF. CDR3 sequence (DNA): TGTGCCAGCTCACTCGGACAGGGGTACACTGAAGCTTTCTTT.

The gene calls are TRBV29-1 and TRBJ2-7; 8 nucleotides agree with TRBD1. The CDR3 extends over 14 amino acids. J lost 3 bases, V lost 4 bases, and 8 bases had no gene match. Germline assignment: CDR1 SQVTM and CDR2 ANQGSEA. CDR3 in amino acids: CSVARSGTGYEQYF. For the CDR3, the DNA is TGCAGCGTTGCCAGATCCGGGACAGGCTACGAGCAGTACTTC.

The rearrangement joins TRBV10-3 to TRBJ2-1, with TRBD2 identical over 8 bases. The CDR3 is 14 residues long. V dropped 6 bases and J dropped 7; count of bases not matched to a gene: 8. Germline V lookup: CDR1 ENHRY, CDR2 SYGVKD. The CDR3 coding sequence is TGTGCCATCAGGGAAGCGGGAGCGGGGAATGAGCAGTTCTTC. Protein: CAIREAGAGNEQFF.

V is TRBV5-1 and J is TRBJ2-7, with TRBD2 matching over 9 bases. Trimming cost V 0 bases and J 2 bases; bases outside gene matches: 3. CDR1 SGHRS and CDR2 YFSETQ come from the germline V gene. The CDR3 spans 15 residues. The CDR3 region is CASSLGRGGAYEQYF. CDR3 in DNA: TGCGCCAGCAGCTTGGGACGCGGGGGGGCCTACGAGCAGTACTTC.